A single sample is the source of the 9 T cell receptor beta chains below, sequenced in a study of vaccination and CD4 T cells after COVID-19. With the Oncomine TCR Beta short-read assay, DNA from cultured CD4+ T cells was sequenced. Via MiXCR, TCRdb re-called the PCR reads, giving one row per CDR3 protein. This table holds some 15,000 distinct CDR3 sequences, 60% found once. Which antigens these TCRs recognize remains unknown. Documented treatment: approximately 9-day PBMC culture with coronavirus spike peptide pools or control peptides (ViraFEST assay). Specimen: CD4+ T cells from blood, cultured in vitro. The receptors were sampled from a human donor who had recovered from COVID-19.

The V and J genes are TRBV20-1 and TRBJ1-1; 7 bases align to TRBD1. The CDR3 totals 14 residues. Trimming took 6 bases from V and 0 from J; bases not matched to a gene: 7. Per the germline V gene, CDR1 is DFQATT and CDR2 is SNEGSKA (reference sequence). CDR3 coding DNA: TGCAGTGCACCGACAGGGAGGGTGAACACTGAAGCTTTCTTT. It encodes CSAPTGRVNTEAFF.

V gene TRBV12-3 or TRBV12-4 combines with J gene TRBJ2-3; no definite D call. The CDR3 is made up of 17 amino acids. V lost 7 bases and J lost 3, with 23 bases in between. CDR3 protein: CASTLLLGTVWTDTQYF. The CDR3 DNA sequence: TGTGCCAGCACCTTGTTACTTGGAACGGTCTGGACAGATACGCAGTATTTT.

The chain joins TRBV4-3 to TRBJ2-3; 7 nucleotides align to TRBD2. Germline loops: CDR1 LGHNA, CDR2 YSLEER. The CDR3 totals 15 residues. J lost 3 bases, V lost 4 bases, and 7 bases had no gene match. In nucleotides, the CDR3 is TGCGCCAGCAGCCGGGGCGGCGGGAGTACAGATACGCAGTATTTT. It translates to CASSRGGGSTDTQYF.

This rearrangement joins TRBV4-2 to TRBJ2-3, with unresolved D. Germline values: CDR1 LGHNA, CDR2 YNFKEQ. This CDR3 region has 13 residues. V was pared by 0 bases and J by 7 bases, with 8 bases between. This CDR3 reads CASSQDLAYTQYF. The CDR3 bases are TGTGCCAGCAGCCAAGATCTTGCATATACGCAGTATTTT.

The chain couples TRBV5-1 to TRBJ2-2; 8 nucleotides match TRBD2. Looked up from germline, CDR1 is SGHRS and CDR2 is YFSETQ. CDR3 size: 16 residues. Unmatched junction bases numbered 7, after V lost 5 bases and J lost 1 base. The CDR3 reads CASSYSGTRNTGELFF. The CDR3 DNA reads TGCGCCAGCAGTTATTCCGGGACTAGGAACACCGGGGAGCTGTTTTTT.

This clonotype appeared a few times. The chain combines TRBV20-1 with TRBJ2-7; possible D gene TRBD1, 5 bases. The CDR3 runs 13 residues. Looked up from germline, CDR1 is DFQATT and CDR2 is SNEGSKA (reference sequence). Trimming left V 4 bases short and J 1 base short, with 11 bases between. Here the CDR3 reads CSATGNISYEQYF. The DNA for the CDR3 is TGCAGTGCTACAGGGAACATTTCCTACGAGCAGTACTTC.

J is TRBJ2-7 and V is TRBV20-1; TRBD1 agrees at 11 bases. Germline V CDR1 and CDR2: DFQATT, SNEGSKA (reference sequence). CDR3 size: 16 residues. The V gene end was trimmed by 3 bases and the J gene end by 0 bases; junction bases not matched to a gene: 7. CDR3 protein: CSASGQGATLSYEQYF. CDR3 sequence (DNA): TGCAGTGCTAGTGGACAGGGGGCGACCCTCTCCTACGAGCAGTACTTC.

The chain joins TRBV2 to TRBJ1-5, with a weak D call TRBD1 (5 bases). Germline loops: CDR1 SNHLY, CDR2 FYNNEI. This CDR3 contains 16 residues. Trimming stripped 4 bases from V and 0 bases from J, with 13 bases between. This chain's CDR3 is CASSAGPQNSNQPQHF. CDR3 in DNA: TGTGCCAGCAGTGCAGGGCCGCAAAATAGCAATCAGCCCCAGCATTTT.

The chain joins TRBV30 to TRBJ1-5; D is undetermined. Between the trimmed V and J ends, which lost 2 bases and 0 bases, there was a span of 5 bases. Germline V gene sequence: CDR1 GTSNPN, CDR2 SVGIG (reference sequence). This CDR3 comprises 13 residues. The DNA of the CDR3 is TGTGCCTGGAGTACCGATAGCAATCAGCCCCAGCATTTT. This codes for CAWSTDSNQPQHF.